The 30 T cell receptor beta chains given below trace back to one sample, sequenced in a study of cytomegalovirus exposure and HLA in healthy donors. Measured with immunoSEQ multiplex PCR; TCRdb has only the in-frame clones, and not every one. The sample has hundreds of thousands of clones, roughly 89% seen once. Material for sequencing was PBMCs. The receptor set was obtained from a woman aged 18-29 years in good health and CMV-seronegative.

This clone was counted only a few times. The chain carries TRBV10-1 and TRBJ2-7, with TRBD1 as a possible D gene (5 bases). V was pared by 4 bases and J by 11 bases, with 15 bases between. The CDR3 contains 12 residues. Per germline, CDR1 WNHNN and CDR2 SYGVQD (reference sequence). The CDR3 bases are TGCGCCAGCAGTGGAGACAGCAGCCCCGAGTACTTC. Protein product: CASSGDSSPEYF.

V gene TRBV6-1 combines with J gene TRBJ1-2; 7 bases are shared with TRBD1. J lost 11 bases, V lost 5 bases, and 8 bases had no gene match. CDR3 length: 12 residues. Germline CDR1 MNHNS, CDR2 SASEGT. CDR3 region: CASSLKQGKYTF. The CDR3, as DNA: TGTGCCAGCAGTCTAAAACAGGGGAAGTACACCTTC.

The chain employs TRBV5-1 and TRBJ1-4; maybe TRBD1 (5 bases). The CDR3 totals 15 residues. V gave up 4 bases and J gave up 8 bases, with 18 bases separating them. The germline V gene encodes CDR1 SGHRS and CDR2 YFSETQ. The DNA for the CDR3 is TGCGCCAGCAGCCTAGCAGGAGGGGCAGAGGAAAAACTGTTTTTT. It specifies CASSLAGGAEEKLFF. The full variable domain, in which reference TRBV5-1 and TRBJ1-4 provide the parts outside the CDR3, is KAGVTQTPRYLIKTRGQQVTLSCSPISGHRSVSWYQQTPGQGLQFLFEYFSETQRNKGNFPGRFSGRQFSNSRSEMNVSTLELGDSALYLCASSLAGGAEEKLFFGSGTQLSVL.

The DNA for the CDR3 is TGTGCCAGCAGCTTAGGAAGAGGGGGCGCGCCTGATGAGCAGTTCTTC. This codes for CASSLGRGGAPDEQFF. The chain employs TRBV13 and TRBJ2-1, with TRBD1 matching over 7 bases. This CDR3 is built from 16 residues. Germline values: CDR1 PRHDT, CDR2 FYEKMQ (reference sequence). V gave up 0 bases and J gave up 8 bases; unmatched junction bases: 10.

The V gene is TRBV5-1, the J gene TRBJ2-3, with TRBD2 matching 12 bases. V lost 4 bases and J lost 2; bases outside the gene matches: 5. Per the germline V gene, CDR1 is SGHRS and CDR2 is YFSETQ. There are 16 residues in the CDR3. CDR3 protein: CASSGASGGATDTQYF. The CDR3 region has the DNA TGCGCCAGCAGCGGAGCTAGCGGGGGGGCCACAGATACGCAGTATTTT. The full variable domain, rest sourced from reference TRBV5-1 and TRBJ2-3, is KAGVTQTPRYLIKTRGQQVTLSCSPISGHRSVSWYQQTPGQGLQFLFEYFSETQRNKGNFPGRFSGRQFSNSRSEMNVSTLELGDSALYLCASSGASGGATDTQYFGPGTRLTVL.

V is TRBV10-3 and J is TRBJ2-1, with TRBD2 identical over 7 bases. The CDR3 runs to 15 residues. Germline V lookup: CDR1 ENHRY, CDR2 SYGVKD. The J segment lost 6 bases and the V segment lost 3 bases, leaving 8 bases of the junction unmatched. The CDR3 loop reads CAISDGLAVFNEQFF. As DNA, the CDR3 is TGTGCCATCAGTGATGGGCTAGCGGTTTTCAATGAGCAGTTCTTC.

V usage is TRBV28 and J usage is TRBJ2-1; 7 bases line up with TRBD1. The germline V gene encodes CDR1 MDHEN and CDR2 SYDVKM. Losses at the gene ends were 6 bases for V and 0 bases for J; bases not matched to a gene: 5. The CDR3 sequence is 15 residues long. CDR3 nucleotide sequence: TGTGCCAGCAGGTTACAGGGGACCTCCTACAATGAGCAGTTCTTC. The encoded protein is CASRLQGTSYNEQFF.

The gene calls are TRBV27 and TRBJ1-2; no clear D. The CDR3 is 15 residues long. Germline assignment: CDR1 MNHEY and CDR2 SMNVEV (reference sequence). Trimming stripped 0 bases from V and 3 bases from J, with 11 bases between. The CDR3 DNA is TGTGCCAGCAGTTTATCGCGCGGGTTTTACTATGGCTACACCTTC. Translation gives CASSLSRGFYYGYTF.

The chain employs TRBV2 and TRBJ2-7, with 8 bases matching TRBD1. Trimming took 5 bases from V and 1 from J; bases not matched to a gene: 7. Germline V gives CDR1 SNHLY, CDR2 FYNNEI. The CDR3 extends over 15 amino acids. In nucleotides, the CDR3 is TGTGCCAGCAGTAGACAGGGGCGGTCTTCCTACGAGCAGTACTTC. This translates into CASSRQGRSSYEQYF.

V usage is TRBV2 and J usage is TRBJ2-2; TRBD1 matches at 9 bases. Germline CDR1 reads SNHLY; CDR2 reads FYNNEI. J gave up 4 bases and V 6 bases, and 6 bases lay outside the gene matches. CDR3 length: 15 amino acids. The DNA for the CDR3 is TGTGCCAGCAGGGACCGGGACAGGGTCACCGGGGAGCTGTTTTTT. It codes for CASRDRDRVTGELFF.

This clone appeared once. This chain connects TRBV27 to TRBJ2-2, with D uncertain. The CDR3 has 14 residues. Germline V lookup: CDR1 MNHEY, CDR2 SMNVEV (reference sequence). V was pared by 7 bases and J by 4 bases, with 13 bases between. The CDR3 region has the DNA TGTGCCAGCAACGGCGACTCACTCACCGGGGAGCTGTTTTTT. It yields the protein CASNGDSLTGELFF.

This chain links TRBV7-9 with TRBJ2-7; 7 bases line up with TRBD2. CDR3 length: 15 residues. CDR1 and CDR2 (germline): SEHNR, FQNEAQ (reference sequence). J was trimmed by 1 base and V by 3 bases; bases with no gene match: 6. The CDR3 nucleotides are TGTGCCAGCAGCTTGGCGCTAGCGGAGTCCTACGAGCAGTACTTC. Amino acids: CASSLALAESYEQYF.

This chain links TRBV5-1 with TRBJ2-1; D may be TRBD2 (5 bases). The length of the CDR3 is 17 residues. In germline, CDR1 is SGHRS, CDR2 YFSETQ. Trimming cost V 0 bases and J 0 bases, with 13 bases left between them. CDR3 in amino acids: CASSLVPGSSSYNEQFF. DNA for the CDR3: TGCGCCAGCAGCTTGGTTCCGGGATCCAGCTCCTACAATGAGCAGTTCTTC.

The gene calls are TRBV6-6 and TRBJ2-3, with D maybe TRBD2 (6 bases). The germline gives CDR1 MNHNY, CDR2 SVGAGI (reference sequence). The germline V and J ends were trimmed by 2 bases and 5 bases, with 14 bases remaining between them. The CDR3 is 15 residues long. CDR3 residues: CASSYAAIGGDTQYF. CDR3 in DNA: TGTGCCAGCAGTTACGCAGCAATCGGGGGAGATACGCAGTATTTT.

CDR3 DNA: TGTGCCAGCTCACGTACCAACCCAGGGCCCGGATCCCCCACCCCCCTCCACTTT. Its translation: CASSRTNPGPGSPTPLHF. V usage is TRBV18 and J usage is TRBJ1-6; tentative D call: TRBD1 (5 bases). CDR3 size: 18 residues. Per the germline V gene, CDR1 is KGHSH and CDR2 is LQKENI. V dropped 4 bases and J dropped 13 bases, with 29 bases sitting between them.

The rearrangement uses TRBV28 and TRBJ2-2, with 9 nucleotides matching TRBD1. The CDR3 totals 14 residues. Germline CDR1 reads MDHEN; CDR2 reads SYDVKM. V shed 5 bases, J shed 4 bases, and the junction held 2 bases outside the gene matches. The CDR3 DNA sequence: TGTGCCAGCAGTCTACAGGGGGCCACCGGGGAGCTGTTTTTT. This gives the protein CASSLQGATGELFF.

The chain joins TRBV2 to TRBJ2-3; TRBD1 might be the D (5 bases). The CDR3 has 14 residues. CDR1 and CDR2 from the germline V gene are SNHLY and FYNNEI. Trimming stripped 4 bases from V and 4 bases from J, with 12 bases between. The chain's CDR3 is CASSVVGRADTQYF. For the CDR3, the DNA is TGTGCCAGCAGTGTCGTGGGCAGGGCAGATACGCAGTATTTT.

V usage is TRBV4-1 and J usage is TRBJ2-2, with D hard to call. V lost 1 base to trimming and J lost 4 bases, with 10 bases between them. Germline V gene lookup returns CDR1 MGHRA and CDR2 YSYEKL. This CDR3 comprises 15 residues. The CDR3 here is CASSQVGGITGELFF. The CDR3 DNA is TGCGCCAGCAGCCAAGTCGGCGGAATCACCGGGGAGCTGTTTTTT.

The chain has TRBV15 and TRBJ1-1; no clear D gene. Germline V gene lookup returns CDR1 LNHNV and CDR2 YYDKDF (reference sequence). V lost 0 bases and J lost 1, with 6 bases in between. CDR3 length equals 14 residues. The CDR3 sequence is CATSRERENTEAFF. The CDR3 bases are TGTGCCACCAGCAGAGAGAGGGAGAACACTGAAGCTTTCTTT. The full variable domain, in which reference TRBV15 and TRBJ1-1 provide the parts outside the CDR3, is DAMVIQNPRYQVTQFGKPVTLSCSQTLNHNVMYWYQQKSSQAPKLLFHYYDKDFNNEADTPDNFQSRRPNTSFCFLDIRSPGLGDTAMYLCATSRERENTEAFFGQGTRLTVV.

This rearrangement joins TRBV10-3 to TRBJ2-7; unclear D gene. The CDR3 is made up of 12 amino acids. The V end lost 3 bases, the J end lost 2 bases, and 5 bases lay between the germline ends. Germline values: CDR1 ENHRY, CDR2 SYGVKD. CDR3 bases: TGTGCCATCAGTGAAACGGCCTACGAGCAGTACTTC. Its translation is CAISETAYEQYF.

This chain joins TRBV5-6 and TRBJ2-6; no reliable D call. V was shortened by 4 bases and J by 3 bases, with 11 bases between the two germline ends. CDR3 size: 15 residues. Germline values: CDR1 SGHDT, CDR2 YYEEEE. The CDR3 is CASSPDELGANVLTF. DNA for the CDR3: TGTGCCAGCAGCCCCGATGAACTTGGGGCCAACGTCCTGACTTTC.

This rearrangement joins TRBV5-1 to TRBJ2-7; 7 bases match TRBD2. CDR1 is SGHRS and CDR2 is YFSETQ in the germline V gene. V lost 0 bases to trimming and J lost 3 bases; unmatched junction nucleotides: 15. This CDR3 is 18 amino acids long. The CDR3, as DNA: TGCGCCAGCAGCTTGGCCGAGGCTAGCGGCGTGGGGGGCTACGAGCAGTACTTC. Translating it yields CASSLAEASGVGGYEQYF.

CDR3 DNA sequence: TGTGCCAGCAGTTCTCAGGGACAGGGGGCTTACGAGCAGTACTTC. Translation: CASSSQGQGAYEQYF. J is TRBJ2-7 and V is TRBV27; TRBD1 agrees at 12 bases. V trimming: 4 bases; J trimming: 4 bases; junction bases outside the gene matches: 5. The CDR3 loop spans 15 amino acids. Germline CDR1 is MNHEY and CDR2 is SMNVEV (reference sequence).

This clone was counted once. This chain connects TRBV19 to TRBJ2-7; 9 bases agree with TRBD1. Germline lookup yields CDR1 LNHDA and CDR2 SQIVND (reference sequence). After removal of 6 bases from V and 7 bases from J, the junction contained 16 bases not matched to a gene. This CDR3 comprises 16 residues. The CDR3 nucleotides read TGTGCCAGTAGACATAAAGCCGGGACAGGGATGTTTGAGCAGTACTTC. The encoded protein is CASRHKAGTGMFEQYF.

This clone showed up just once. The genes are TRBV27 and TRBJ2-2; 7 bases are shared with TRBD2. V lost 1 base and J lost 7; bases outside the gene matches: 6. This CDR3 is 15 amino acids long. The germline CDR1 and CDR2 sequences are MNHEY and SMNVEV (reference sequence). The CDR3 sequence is CASSLYPSGGGELFF. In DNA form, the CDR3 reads TGTGCCAGCAGTTTATATCCTAGCGGAGGCGGGGAGCTGTTTTTT.

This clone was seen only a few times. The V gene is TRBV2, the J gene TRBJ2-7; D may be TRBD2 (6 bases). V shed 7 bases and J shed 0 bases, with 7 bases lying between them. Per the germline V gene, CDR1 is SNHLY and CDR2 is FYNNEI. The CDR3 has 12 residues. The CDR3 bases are TGTGCCAGCATGGAGGGCTCCTACGAGCAGTACTTC. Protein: CASMEGSYEQYF.

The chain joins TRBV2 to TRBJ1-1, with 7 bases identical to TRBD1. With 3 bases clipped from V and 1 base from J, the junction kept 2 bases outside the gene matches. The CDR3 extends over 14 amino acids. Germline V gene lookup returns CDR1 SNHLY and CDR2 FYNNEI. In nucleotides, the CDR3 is TGTGCCAGCAGTGAGGGACAGACGAACACTGAAGCTTTCTTT. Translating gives CASSEGQTNTEAFF.

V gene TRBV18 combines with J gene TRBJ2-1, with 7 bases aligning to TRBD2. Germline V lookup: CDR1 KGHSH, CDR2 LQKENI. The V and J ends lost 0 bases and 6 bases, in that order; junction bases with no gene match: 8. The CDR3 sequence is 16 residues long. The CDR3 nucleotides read TGTGCCAGCTCACCACCCTCGGGGGGAGTCGGCAATGAGCAGTTCTTC. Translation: CASSPPSGGVGNEQFF.

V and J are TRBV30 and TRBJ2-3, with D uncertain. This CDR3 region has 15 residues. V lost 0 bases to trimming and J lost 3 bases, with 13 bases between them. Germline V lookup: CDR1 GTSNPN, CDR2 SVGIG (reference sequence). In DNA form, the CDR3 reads TGTGCCTGGAGTGTACCCTCGTACGGTACAGATACGCAGTATTTT. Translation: CAWSVPSYGTDTQYF.

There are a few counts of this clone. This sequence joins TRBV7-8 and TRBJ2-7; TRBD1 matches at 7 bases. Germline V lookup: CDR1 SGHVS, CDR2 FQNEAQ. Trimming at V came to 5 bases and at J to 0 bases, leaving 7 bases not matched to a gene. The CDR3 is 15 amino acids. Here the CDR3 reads CASSRGQASSYEQYF. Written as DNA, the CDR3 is TGTGCCAGCAGCAGAGGACAGGCTAGCTCCTACGAGCAGTACTTC.